The present T cell receptor beta chain was sequenced within a study of blood T cell repertoires in COVID-19. The overall study: Acute-phase and convalescent COVID-19 samples originated in the United States, Italy and Spain. PBMCs, B-cell-depleted T cells, or T cells provided the cDNA or gDNA that made up the material.

The CDR3 has 16 amino acids. The germline V gene has CDR1 SGDLS and CDR2 YYNGEE. Unmatched junction bases numbered 12, after V lost 4 bases and J lost 10 bases. Sequenced by immunoSEQ multiplex PCR; TCRdb stores in-frame clones only, minus some. The data contain 50,000 to 60,000 clones, 89% of them singletons. This sequence originates from a man aged 60 to 69 with acute or convalescent COVID-19. Sequencing was done on a sample of peripheral blood. The chain uses TRBV9 and TRBJ2-1; 12 bases map to TRBD1. The CDR3 sequence is CASSPRDRGRNNEQFF. For the CDR3, the DNA is TGTGCCAGCAGCCCCAGGGACAGGGGGCGTAATAACGAGCAGTTCTTC.